These 19 T cell receptor beta chains originate from one sample sequenced in a study of shared clonotypes between healthy human individuals. The assay was immunoSEQ multiplex PCR, and TCRdb's table has in-frame clones only and misses some. The sample includes about 2.4 million clones, roughly nine tenths of them seen just once. Sequencing input: naive CD4+ T cells sorted from blood. Subset defined: CD45RA+ positively selected. All receptors come from a man between 18 and 35 years old in good health.

The V gene is TRBV7-2, the J gene TRBJ2-5, with 11 positions matching TRBD2. Germline V gives CDR1 SGHTA, CDR2 FQGNSA. V gave up 5 bases and J gave up 7 bases; unmatched junction bases: 9. The CDR3 consists of 15 residues. The CDR3 reads CASSIGTSGPRTQYF. Written as DNA, the CDR3 is TGTGCCAGCAGCATCGGGACTAGCGGCCCCAGGACCCAGTACTTC.

V and J are TRBV19 and TRBJ2-2; 10 nucleotides align to TRBD2. The junction had 3 bases not matched to a gene; V was cut back by 9 bases and J by 2 bases. The germline CDR1 and CDR2 sequences are LNHDA and SQIVND (reference sequence). The CDR3 has 14 residues. The DNA for the CDR3 is TGTGCCAGCAGACTAGCGGGTAACACCGGGGAGCTGTTTTTT. Encoded protein: CASRLAGNTGELFF. The variable domain in full, with the rest retrieved from reference TRBV19 and TRBJ2-2, is DGGITQSPKYLFRKEGQNVTLSCEQNLNHDAMYWYRQDPGQGLRLIYYSQIVNDFQKGDIAEGYSVSREKKESFPLTVTSAQKNPTAFYLCASRLAGNTGELFFGEGSRLTVL.

The chain recombines TRBV6-1 with TRBJ2-7; D is possibly TRBD1 (6 bases). Trimming stripped 4 bases from V and 6 bases from J, with 22 bases between. The CDR3 is 16 amino acids. Per the germline V gene, CDR1 is MNHNS and CDR2 is SASEGT. CDR3: CASSALVGQRSPEQYF. The CDR3 DNA is TGTGCCAGCAGTGCTCTTGTAGGACAGCGGTCTCCCGAGCAGTACTTC.

The V gene is TRBV7-9, the J gene TRBJ2-3; D uncertain. V was clipped by 5 bases and J by 3 bases, with 15 bases between them. CDR1 and CDR2 (germline): SEHNR, FQNEAQ (reference sequence). The CDR3 is 15 amino acids. DNA of the CDR3: TGTGCCAGCAGCCCCGGCCGGCCGTCGACAGATACGCAGTATTTT. It translates to CASSPGRPSTDTQYF.

The genes are TRBV5-1 and TRBJ2-7; D is possibly TRBD1 (6 bases). Germline assignment: CDR1 SGHRS and CDR2 YFSETQ. Deletions cut 7 bases from V and 0 bases from J, with 14 bases between. This CDR3 contains 14 residues. The CDR3 loop is CASGPGESSYEQYF. The CDR3 DNA follows: TGCGCCAGCGGGCCAGGGGAGTCCTCCTACGAGCAGTACTTC. Filled out from reference TRBV5-1 and TRBJ2-7, the complete variable domain reads KAGVTQTPRYLIKTRGQQVTLSCSPISGHRSVSWYQQTPGQGLQFLFEYFSETQRNKGNFPGRFSGRQFSNSRSEMNVSTLELGDSALYLCASGPGESSYEQYFGPGTRLTVT.

This clone was seen a few times. Here the CDR3 DNA reads TGTGCCAGCAGTGAAAGGGATCGTTATCTCCACTTT. This gives the protein CASSERDRYLHF. This chain links TRBV6-1 with TRBJ1-6; no definite D call. This CDR3 region has 12 residues. Looked up from germline, CDR1 is MNHNS and CDR2 is SASEGT. V was clipped by 2 bases and J by 16 bases, with 12 bases between them.

This clone was seen more than once but under ten times. This rearrangement joins TRBV6-1 to TRBJ1-5; the match to TRBD1 covers 7 bases. Germline V gene sequence: CDR1 MNHNS, CDR2 SASEGT. The CDR3 extends over 13 amino acids. J gave up 2 bases and V 11 bases, and 6 bases lay outside the gene matches. The CDR3: CAGSDRGNQPQHF. CDR3 DNA sequence: TGTGCCGGCTCAGACAGGGGCAATCAGCCCCAGCATTTT.

The chain is built from TRBV5-5 and TRBJ2-7; D call uncertain. CDR3 length equals 14 residues. Germline-derived CDR1 and CDR2 are SGHKS and YYEKEE (reference sequence). The V end lost 0 bases, the J end lost 3 bases, and 10 bases lay between the germline ends. The CDR3 region has the DNA TGTGCCAGCAGCTTGGGGCTGGGAAACTACGAGCAGTACTTC. This translates into CASSLGLGNYEQYF.

The V and J genes are TRBV9 and TRBJ2-1; TRBD1 might be the D (6 bases). The germline V and J ends were trimmed by 6 bases and 1 base, with 14 bases remaining between them. The germline gives CDR1 SGDLS, CDR2 YYNGEE. The CDR3 consists of 15 residues. The CDR3, as DNA: TGTGCCAGCACCCAGGGGATCGCATCCTACAATGAGCAGTTCTTC. Translating it yields CASTQGIASYNEQFF.

The chain's CDR3 is CASRDFNTGELFF. CDR3 coding DNA: TGCGCCAGCAGGGACTTTAACACCGGGGAGCTGTTTTTT. This chain links TRBV5-1 with TRBJ2-2; a possible D gene is TRBD2 (5 bases). The CDR3 spans 13 residues. Germline CDR1 reads SGHRS; CDR2 reads YFSETQ. V shed 5 bases and J shed 2 bases, with 7 bases lying between them.

The J gene is TRBJ2-2, the V gene TRBV25-1; 8 bases are a match to TRBD2. The CDR3 contains 15 residues. V lost 4 bases and J lost 5; bases outside the gene matches: 6. Germline loops: CDR1 MGHDK, CDR2 SYGVNS. CDR3 DNA: TGTGCCAGCAGTGTCACGGGGGGGCGAACCGGGGAGCTGTTTTTT. This codes for CASSVTGGRTGELFF.

This sequence joins TRBV19 and TRBJ2-2; D gene uncertain. This CDR3 spans 14 amino acids. Germline V gene sequence: CDR1 LNHDA, CDR2 SQIVND (reference sequence). Trimming stripped 7 bases from V and 4 bases from J, with 13 bases between. The CDR3, as DNA: TGTGCCAGTATCTCGCGTGGAAGCACCGGGGAGCTGTTTTTT. Protein product: CASISRGSTGELFF.

This clone was found once. In the same sample, other DNA sequences code for this CDR3. The rearrangement joins TRBV9 to TRBJ1-2, with a weak D call TRBD1 (6 bases). The germline V gene has CDR1 SGDLS and CDR2 YYNGEE. Trimming stripped 0 bases from V and 7 bases from J, with 10 bases between. The CDR3 is made up of 13 amino acids. CDR3 region: CASSVEQGSGYTF. CDR3 nucleotide sequence: TGTGCCAGCAGCGTAGAACAGGGCTCTGGCTACACCTTC.

This clone was counted between two and nine times. The V gene is TRBV12-5, the J gene TRBJ2-2, with D perhaps given as TRBD1 or TRBD2 (5 bases each). This CDR3 has 17 residues. Germline CDR1 reads LGHNT; CDR2 reads FRNRAP. Trimming pared 1 base from V and 4 bases from J, leaving 16 bases between. Here the CDR3 DNA reads TGTGCTAGTGGTTTGGCCTCCGGGACGGGAAGCACCGGGGAGCTGTTTTTT. This translates into CASGLASGTGSTGELFF.

The rearrangement joins TRBV6-5 to TRBJ2-1, with 11 bases aligning to TRBD2. CDR3 length equals 15 residues. The germline V gene has CDR1 MNHEY and CDR2 SVGAGI. J was trimmed by 7 bases and V by 4 bases; bases with no gene match: 6. The CDR3 spells CASSLLAGVSNEQFF. The CDR3 bases are TGTGCCAGCAGTTTACTAGCGGGAGTTAGTAATGAGCAGTTCTTC.

The rearrangement joins TRBV27 to TRBJ1-6; 7 bases are shared with TRBD1. This CDR3 contains 17 residues. The germline V gene encodes CDR1 MNHEY and CDR2 SMNVEV (reference sequence). Trimming at V came to 0 bases and at J to 10 bases, leaving 12 bases not matched to a gene. The CDR3 coding sequence is TGTGCCAGCAGTTTATCATCTACGCGACAGGGATACTCACCCCTCCACTTT. The encoded protein is CASSLSSTRQGYSPLHF.

The J gene is TRBJ2-5, the V gene TRBV28; no clear D gene. This CDR3 has 14 residues. V lost 3 bases to trimming and J lost 4 bases, with 12 bases between them. Germline CDR1 MDHEN, CDR2 SYDVKM. DNA of the CDR3: TGTGCCAGCAGTTTGTTAGGGCCGACAGAGACCCAGTACTTC. Amino acids: CASSLLGPTETQYF.

The chain recombines TRBV10-1 with TRBJ2-7, with D unclear. The CDR3 covers 13 residues. From germline, CDR1 is WNHNN and CDR2 SYGVQD (reference sequence). V dropped 5 bases and J dropped 6 bases, with 14 bases sitting between them. In nucleotides, the CDR3 is TGCGCCAGCAGTCAACGCCAGGAAGGCGAGCAGTACTTC. It encodes CASSQRQEGEQYF.

The chain couples TRBV6-5 to TRBJ1-1; D might be TRBD1 (5 bases). Germline values: CDR1 MNHEY, CDR2 SVGAGI. V was clipped by 9 bases and J by 1 base, with 12 bases between them. This CDR3 region has 13 residues. The chain's CDR3 is CASNDRTNTEAFF. The CDR3 DNA reads as TGTGCCAGTAATGACAGAACGAACACTGAAGCTTTCTTT.